The sample holds many counts of the clone carrying this TCR beta chain. The data were taken from a study of regulatory T cells in long-lasting Graves disease. Study as a whole: Antithyroid drug exposure in newly diagnosed Graves' patients had lasted under 3 months.

The CDR3 loop spans 14 amino acids. V gave up 6 bases and J gave up 5 bases; unmatched junction bases: 6. Germline CDR1 reads MDHEN; CDR2 reads SYDVKM. Time point here: newly diagnosed GD, antithyroid drugs for less than 3 months. Making the TCR library involved RNA that had been extracted from PBMCs. CDR3-region Arm-PCR and iRepertoire HTBI primers produced the TCR beta libraries. TCRdb re-analysed the multiplex PCR reads in MiXCR, keeping a single row per CDR3 protein. The repertoire holds 550,000 to 600,000 distinct CDR3 sequences, with 16% as singletons. This same sample was also part of a study on T cells in Graves' hyperthyroidism and ophthalmopathy.

Sequencing used peripheral blood mononuclear cells (PBMCs), obtained at new diagnosis, from a patient treated with antithyroid drugs. The chain uses TRBV28 and TRBJ2-5, with TRBD1 identical over 10 bases. This clonotype was sampled from a man between 18 and 35 years old with Graves disease. DNA of the CDR3: TGTGCCAGCAGCTGGGGACAGGGGAGGGAGACCCAGTACTTC. Protein: CASSWGQGRETQYF.